The 19 T cell receptor beta chains given below trace back to one sample, sequenced in a study of blood T cell repertoires in COVID-19. Assay used: immunoSEQ multiplex PCR; TCRdb lists only in-frame clones, some missing. This sample yields roughly 280,000 clones, of which under 90% are seen a single time; under 2.5% belongs to the top ten. The sequencing sample was made of PBMCs or T cells enriched from blood (not recorded which). The receptors here all came from a woman aged 55 to 70 who had recovered from COVID-19.

The V call is TRBV18, the J call TRBJ1-6, with no clear D. The V end lost 2 bases, the J end lost 5 bases, and 10 bases lay between the germline ends. Per the germline V gene, CDR1 is KGHSH and CDR2 is LQKENI. The CDR3 is 15 amino acids. Here the CDR3 reads CASSPGTDNNSPLHF. The CDR3 DNA reads TGTGCCAGCTCACCAGGCACAGATAATAATTCACCCCTCCACTTT.

The chain joins TRBV11-2 to TRBJ2-1; no reliable D call. Trimming removed 5 bases at V and 5 bases at J, with 16 bases between. The CDR3 contains 15 residues. Looked up from germline, CDR1 is SGHAT and CDR2 is FQNNGV. The CDR3 DNA follows: TGTGCCAGCAGCCGTATAGCTTTAGTCCACAATGAGCAGTTCTTC. Its protein product is CASSRIALVHNEQFF.

V usage is TRBV7-3 and J usage is TRBJ2-5, with TRBD2 identical over 7 bases. The germline CDR1 and CDR2 sequences are SGHTA and FQGTGA. The CDR3 extends over 16 amino acids. The junction had 10 bases not matched to a gene; V was cut back by 5 bases and J by 1 base. CDR3 sequence: CASSHSGGGTQETQYF. The CDR3 coding sequence is TGTGCCAGCAGCCACTCGGGAGGAGGGACCCAAGAGACCCAGTACTTC. The full variable domain, rest sourced from reference TRBV7-3 and TRBJ2-5, is GAGVSQTPSNKVTEKGKYVELRCDPISGHTALYWYRQSLGQGPEFLIYFQGTGAADDSGLPNDRFFAVRPEGSVSTLKIQRTERGDSAVYLCASSHSGGGTQETQYFGPGTRLLVL.

The chain joins TRBV7-9 to TRBJ1-1; weak D call: TRBD1 (6 bases). V lost 5 bases and J 2 bases, leaving 12 bases between the germline ends. Looked up from germline, CDR1 is SEHNR and CDR2 is FQNEAQ (reference sequence). There are 14 residues in the CDR3. This CDR3 reads CASSQGLGNTEAFF. Written as DNA, the CDR3 is TGTGCCAGCAGCCAGGGGTTGGGAAACACTGAAGCTTTCTTT.

The chain recombines TRBV7-2 with TRBJ1-1; 9 positions match TRBD1. Losses at the gene ends were 0 bases for V and 4 bases for J; bases not matched to a gene: 3. The V gene's germline CDR1 is SGHTA and CDR2 FQGNSA. The CDR3 totals 15 residues. CDR3 region: CASSLANRGLTEAFF. The CDR3 DNA reads as TGTGCCAGCAGCTTAGCGAACAGGGGGCTCACTGAAGCTTTCTTT. The variable domain in full, completed from reference TRBV7-2 and TRBJ1-1, reads GAGVSQSPSNKVTEKGKDVELRCDPISGHTALYWYRQSLGQGLEFLIYFQGNSAPDKSGLPSDRFSAERTGGSVSTLTIQRTQQEDSAVYLCASSLANRGLTEAFFGQGTRLTVV.

The chain links TRBV28 to TRBJ1-2; 8 bases map to TRBD1. The germline V gene has CDR1 MDHEN and CDR2 SYDVKM. There are 18 residues in the CDR3. Trimming removed 3 bases from V and 5 bases from J; junction bases left unmatched: 17. The CDR3 sequence: CASSLIPTGTGSSYGYTF. CDR3 bases: TGTGCCAGCAGTTTGATACCCACCGGGACAGGCTCTTCTTATGGCTACACCTTC.

The chain links TRBV14 to TRBJ1-3; D is uncertain. Germline values: CDR1 SGHDN, CDR2 FVKESK. The CDR3 contains 15 residues. With 6 bases removed from V and 0 bases from J, the gap between germline ends came to 12 bases. This CDR3 is CASSSGPVSGNTIYF. The DNA of the CDR3 is TGTGCCAGCAGTTCAGGCCCGGTCTCTGGAAACACCATATATTTT.

The chain joins TRBV30 to TRBJ1-2; perhaps TRBD1 as D (6 bases). Germline CDR1 reads GTSNPN; CDR2 reads SVGIG (reference sequence). V was pared by 2 bases and J by 1 base, with 17 bases between. This CDR3 has 16 amino acids. CDR3 residues: CAWSRVPGTFNYGYTF. For the CDR3, the DNA is TGTGCCTGGAGTCGGGTTCCCGGGACATTTAACTATGGCTACACCTTC.

The V gene is TRBV2, the J gene TRBJ2-5; TRBD2 matches 14 bases. The V gene's germline CDR1 is SNHLY and CDR2 FYNNEI. V gave up 7 bases and J gave up 5 bases; unmatched junction bases: 3. The CDR3 consists of 14 residues. The CDR3 nucleotides read TGTGCCAGCATCAGACTAGCGGGAGGGGAGACCCAGTACTTC. Encoded protein: CASIRLAGGETQYF.

The V gene is TRBV27, the J gene TRBJ1-1; D uncertain. V lost 5 bases to trimming and J lost 2 bases, with 9 bases between them. The CDR3 extends over 13 amino acids. Germline CDR1 reads MNHEY; CDR2 reads SMNVEV (reference sequence). CDR3 region: CASSGEFNTEAFF. For the CDR3, the DNA is TGTGCCAGCAGTGGAGAGTTTAACACTGAAGCTTTCTTT.

The chain employs TRBV30 and TRBJ2-7; 7 bases align to TRBD1. The CDR3 is 16 amino acids. J lost 0 bases, V lost 0 bases, and 8 bases had no gene match. The germline V gene encodes CDR1 GTSNPN and CDR2 SVGIG (reference sequence). This CDR3 reads CAWSVPPGTVSYEQYF. For the CDR3, the DNA is TGTGCCTGGAGTGTACCCCCCGGGACAGTCTCCTACGAGCAGTACTTC.

This clone was seen only once. The chain uses TRBV7-8 and TRBJ2-3; D is uncertain. Trimming left V 3 bases short and J 1 base short, with 11 bases between. Germline lookup yields CDR1 SGHVS and CDR2 FQNEAQ. The CDR3 loop spans 15 amino acids. DNA for the CDR3: TGTGCCAGCAGCTTGATGAGGAAGGGCACAGATACGCAGTATTTT. Its protein product is CASSLMRKGTDTQYF.

The chain carries TRBV10-3 and TRBJ1-2; the match to TRBD1 covers 7 bases. There are 14 residues in the CDR3. The germline gives CDR1 ENHRY, CDR2 SYGVKD. The junction had 4 bases not matched to a gene; V was cut back by 0 bases and J by 6 bases. CDR3 nucleotide sequence: TGTGCCATCAGTGAGTCGACAGGGTGGGATGGCTACACCTTC. Translating gives CAISESTGWDGYTF.

The V gene is TRBV5-1, the J gene TRBJ1-3; 9 bases fit TRBD1. This CDR3 comprises 17 residues. Germline V gives CDR1 SGHRS, CDR2 YFSETQ. The junction had 10 bases not matched to a gene; V was cut back by 4 bases and J by 2 bases. The DNA of the CDR3 is TGCGCCAGCAGCAAGGGGGACAGGGAGATTACTGGAAACACCATATATTTT. Translation gives CASSKGDREITGNTIYF.

The chain uses TRBV30 and TRBJ1-5; TRBD1 matches at 8 bases. With V trimmed by 2 bases and J by 2 bases, 2 bases remained unmatched. Germline CDR1 is GTSNPN and CDR2 is SVGIG (reference sequence). The CDR3 has 14 amino acids. This CDR3 reads CAWSQGAGNQPQHF. The CDR3 DNA reads TGTGCCTGGAGTCAGGGGGCAGGCAATCAGCCCCAGCATTTT. The complete variable domain, with remaining parts taken from reference TRBV30 and TRBJ1-5, reads SQTIHQWPATLVQPVGSPLSLECTVEGTSNPNLYWYRQAAGRGLQLLFYSVGIGQISSEVPQNLSASRPQDRQFILSSKKLLLSDSGFYLCAWSQGAGNQPQHFGDGTRLSIL.

A few counts support this clone. The CDR3 here is CASSSPGADYGYTF. In nucleotides, the CDR3 is TGTGCCAGTAGTAGTCCAGGGGCCGACTATGGCTACACCTTC. The chain couples TRBV19 to TRBJ1-2; tentatively, D is TRBD1 (6 bases). Trimming shortened V by 4 bases and J by 3 bases, and 12 bases separated the two germline ends. Per germline, CDR1 LNHDA and CDR2 SQIVND (reference sequence). This CDR3 is built from 14 residues.

This sequence joins TRBV25-1 and TRBJ1-2; 8 bases line up with TRBD1. The CDR3 runs 14 residues. Germline lookup yields CDR1 MGHDK and CDR2 SYGVNS. Losses at the gene ends were 5 bases for V and 7 bases for J; bases not matched to a gene: 9. This chain's CDR3 is CASSTGTGSVGYTF. As DNA, the CDR3 is TGTGCCAGCAGTACCGGGACAGGATCGGTTGGCTACACCTTC.

The chain recombines TRBV7-3 with TRBJ1-6; D gene unclear. Germline CDR1 and CDR2: SGHTA and FQGTGA. The CDR3 has 18 residues. V lost 1 base, J lost 1 base, and 14 bases lay in between. As DNA, the CDR3 is TGTGCCAGCAGCTTAAAAACCCCTCCGAGGTCCTATAATTCACCCCTCCACTTT. Protein sequence: CASSLKTPPRSYNSPLHF.

In the case of this clone: The sample contains more than one DNA sequence encoding this CDR3. The rearrangement uses TRBV28 and TRBJ1-1; a possible D gene is TRBD1 (5 bases). V gave up 3 bases and J gave up 1 base, with 9 bases separating them. The CDR3 extends over 14 amino acids. The germline V gene has CDR1 MDHEN and CDR2 SYDVKM. The CDR3 is CASSLGQSNTEAFF. CDR3 nucleotide sequence: TGTGCCAGCAGTTTGGGGCAGTCGAACACTGAAGCTTTCTTT.